This T cell receptor (beta chain) was found in a study of blood T cell repertoires in COVID-19. The V end lost 0 bases, the J end lost 2 bases, and 10 bases lay between the germline ends. The CDR3 has 14 residues. Looked up from germline, CDR1 is GTSNPN and CDR2 is SVGIG (reference sequence). Authors' data handling: From reference gene primer amplification, estimates of nucleated cell counts were derived. Here immunoSEQ multiplex PCR was the method, and the copy in TCRdb shows in-frame clones only, minus some. The V and J calls and the clone size are those of that table, but D and trimming were determined from the DNA. The table lists approximately 30,000 clones, around 73% of them singletons.

The sequence was obtained from a woman aged 55-69 years with acute or convalescent COVID-19. The chain uses TRBV30 and TRBJ1-2, with D perhaps TRBD1 (6 bases). Specimen: peripheral blood. The CDR3 is CAWSVQTGNYGYTF. Written as DNA, the CDR3 is TGTGCCTGGAGTGTACAAACAGGGAACTATGGCTACACCTTC.